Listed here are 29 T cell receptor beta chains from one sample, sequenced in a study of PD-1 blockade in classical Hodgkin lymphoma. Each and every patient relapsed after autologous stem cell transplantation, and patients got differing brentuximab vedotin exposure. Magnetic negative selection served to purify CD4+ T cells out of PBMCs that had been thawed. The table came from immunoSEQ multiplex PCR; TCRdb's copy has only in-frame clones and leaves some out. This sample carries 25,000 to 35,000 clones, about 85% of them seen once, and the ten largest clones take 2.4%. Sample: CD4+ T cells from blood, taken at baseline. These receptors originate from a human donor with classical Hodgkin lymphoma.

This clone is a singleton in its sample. CDR3 region: CASRPGPNQPQHF. The CDR3 nucleotides are TGTGCCAGCAGGCCGGGACCGAATCAGCCCCAGCATTTT. This sequence joins TRBV7-2 and TRBJ1-5, with D possibly TRBD1 on 5 matching bases. V lost 6 bases, J lost 4 bases, and 10 bases lay in between. The germline V gene encodes CDR1 SGHTA and CDR2 FQGNSA. The CDR3 extends over 13 amino acids.

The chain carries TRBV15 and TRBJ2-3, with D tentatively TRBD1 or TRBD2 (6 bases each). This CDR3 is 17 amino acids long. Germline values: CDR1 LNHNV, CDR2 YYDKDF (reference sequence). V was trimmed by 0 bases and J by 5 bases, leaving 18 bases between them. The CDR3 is CATSRDFKGGLRDTQYF. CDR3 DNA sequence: TGTGCCACCAGCAGAGATTTCAAAGGGGGACTTCGAGATACGCAGTATTTT.

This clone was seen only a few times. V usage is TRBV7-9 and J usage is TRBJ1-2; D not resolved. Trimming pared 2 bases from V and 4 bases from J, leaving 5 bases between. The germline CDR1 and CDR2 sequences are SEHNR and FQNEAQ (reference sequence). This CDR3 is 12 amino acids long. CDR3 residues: CASSLRGYGYTF. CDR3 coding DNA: TGTGCCAGCAGCTTACGGGGCTATGGCTACACCTTC.

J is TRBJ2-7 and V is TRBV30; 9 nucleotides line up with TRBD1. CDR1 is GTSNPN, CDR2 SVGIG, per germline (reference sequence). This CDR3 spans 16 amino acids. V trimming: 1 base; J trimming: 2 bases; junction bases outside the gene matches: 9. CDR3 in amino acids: CAWSGSRQGVPYEQYF. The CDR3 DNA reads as TGTGCCTGGAGTGGAAGTCGACAGGGGGTACCCTACGAGCAGTACTTC.

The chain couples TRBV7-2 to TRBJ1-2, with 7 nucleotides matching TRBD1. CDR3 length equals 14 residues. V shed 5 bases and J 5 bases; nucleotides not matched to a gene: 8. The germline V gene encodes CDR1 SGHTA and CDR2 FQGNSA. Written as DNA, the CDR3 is TGTGCCAGCAGCCAAGGGACAGTGGAATATGGCTACACCTTC. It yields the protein CASSQGTVEYGYTF.

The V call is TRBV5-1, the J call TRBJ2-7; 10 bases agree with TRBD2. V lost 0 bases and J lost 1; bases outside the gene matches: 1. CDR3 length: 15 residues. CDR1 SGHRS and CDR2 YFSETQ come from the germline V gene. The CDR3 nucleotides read TGCGCCAGCAGCTTGGAACTAGCGGGGTCCTACGAGCAGTACTTC. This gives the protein CASSLELAGSYEQYF.

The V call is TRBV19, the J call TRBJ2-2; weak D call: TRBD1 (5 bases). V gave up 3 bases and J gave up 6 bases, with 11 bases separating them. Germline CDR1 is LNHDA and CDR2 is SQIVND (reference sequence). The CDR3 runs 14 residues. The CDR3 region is CASSIRGLAGELFF. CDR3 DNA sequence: TGTGCCAGTAGTATTAGGGGATTGGCCGGGGAGCTGTTTTTT.

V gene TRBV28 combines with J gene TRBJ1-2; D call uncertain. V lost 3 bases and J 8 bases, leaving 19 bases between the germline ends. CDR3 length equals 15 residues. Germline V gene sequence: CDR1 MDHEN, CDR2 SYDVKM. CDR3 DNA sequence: TGTGCCAGCAGTTTGTCCGACACTACGTTATGGGGCTACACCTTC. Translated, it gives CASSLSDTTLWGYTF.

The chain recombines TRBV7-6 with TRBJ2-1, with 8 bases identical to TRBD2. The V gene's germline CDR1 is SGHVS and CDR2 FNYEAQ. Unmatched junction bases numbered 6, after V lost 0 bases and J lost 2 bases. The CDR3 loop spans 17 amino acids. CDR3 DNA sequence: TGTGCCAGCAGCTTAGCCAGCGGGAGAGGGGCCTACAATGAGCAGTTCTTC. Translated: CASSLASGRGAYNEQFF.

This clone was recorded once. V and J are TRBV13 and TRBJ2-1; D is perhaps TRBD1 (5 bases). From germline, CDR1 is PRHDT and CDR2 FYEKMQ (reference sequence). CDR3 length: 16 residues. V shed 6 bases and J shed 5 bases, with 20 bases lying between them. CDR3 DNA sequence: TGTGCCAGCAGTTACTCTACGGCAGGGATTCACAATGAGCAGTTCTTC. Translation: CASSYSTAGIHNEQFF.

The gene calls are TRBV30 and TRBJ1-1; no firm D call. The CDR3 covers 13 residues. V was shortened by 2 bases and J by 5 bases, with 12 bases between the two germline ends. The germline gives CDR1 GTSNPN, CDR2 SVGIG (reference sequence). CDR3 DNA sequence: TGTGCCTGGAGTCCCACACATCTGACTGAAGCTTTCTTT. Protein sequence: CAWSPTHLTEAFF.

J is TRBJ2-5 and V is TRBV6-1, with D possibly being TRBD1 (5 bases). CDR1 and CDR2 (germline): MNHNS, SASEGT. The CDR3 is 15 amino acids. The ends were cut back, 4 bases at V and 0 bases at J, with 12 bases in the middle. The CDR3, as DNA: TGTGCCAGCAGTGGCAGGGCGAATTACCAAGAGACCCAGTACTTC. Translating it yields CASSGRANYQETQYF.

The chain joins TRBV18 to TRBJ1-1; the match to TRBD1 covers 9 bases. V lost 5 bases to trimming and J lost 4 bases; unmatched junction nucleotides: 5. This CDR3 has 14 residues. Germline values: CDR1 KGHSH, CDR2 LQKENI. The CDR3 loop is CASSLQGAVTEAFF. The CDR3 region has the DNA TGTGCCAGCTCATTACAGGGGGCGGTCACTGAAGCTTTCTTT.

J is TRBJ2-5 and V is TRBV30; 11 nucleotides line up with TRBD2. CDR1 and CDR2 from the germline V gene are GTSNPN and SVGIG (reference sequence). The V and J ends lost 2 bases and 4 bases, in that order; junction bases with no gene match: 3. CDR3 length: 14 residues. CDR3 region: CAWSLAGGRETQYF. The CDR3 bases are TGTGCCTGGAGTCTAGCGGGAGGACGAGAGACCCAGTACTTC.

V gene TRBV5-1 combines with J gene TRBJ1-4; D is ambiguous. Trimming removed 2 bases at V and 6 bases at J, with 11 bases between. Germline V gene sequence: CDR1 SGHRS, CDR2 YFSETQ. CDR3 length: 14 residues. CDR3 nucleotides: TGCGCCAGCAGCTTAGGGAGATATGATGAAAAACTGTTTTTT. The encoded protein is CASSLGRYDEKLFF.

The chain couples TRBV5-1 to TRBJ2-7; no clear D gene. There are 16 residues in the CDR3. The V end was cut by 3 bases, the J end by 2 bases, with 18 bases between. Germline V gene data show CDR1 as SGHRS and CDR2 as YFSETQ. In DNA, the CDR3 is TGCGCCAGCAGCTATGACGTGGTCCCTCCCACCTACGAGCAGTACTTC. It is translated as CASSYDVVPPTYEQYF.

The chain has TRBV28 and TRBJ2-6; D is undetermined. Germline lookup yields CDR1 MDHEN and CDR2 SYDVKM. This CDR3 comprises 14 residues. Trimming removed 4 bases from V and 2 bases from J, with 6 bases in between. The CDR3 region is CASSSRTGANVLTF. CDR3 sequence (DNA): TGTGCCAGCAGTTCTAGGACTGGGGCCAACGTCCTGACTTTC.

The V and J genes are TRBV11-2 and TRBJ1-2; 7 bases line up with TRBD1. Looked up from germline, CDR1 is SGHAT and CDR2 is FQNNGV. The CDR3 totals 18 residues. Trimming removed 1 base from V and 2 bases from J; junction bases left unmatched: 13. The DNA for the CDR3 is TGTGCCAGCAGCTTAGTGTTTAGTAAGGGACAGATGAACTATGGCTACACCTTC. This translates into CASSLVFSKGQMNYGYTF.

CDR3 protein: CSARETQYF. In nucleotides, the CDR3 is TGCAGTGCTAGAGAGACCCAGTACTTC. The chain couples TRBV20-1 to TRBJ2-5; no firm D call. Germline assignment: CDR1 DFQATT and CDR2 SNEGSKA (reference sequence). CDR3 length equals 9 residues. The germline V and J ends were trimmed by 0 bases and 7 bases, with 0 bases remaining between them.

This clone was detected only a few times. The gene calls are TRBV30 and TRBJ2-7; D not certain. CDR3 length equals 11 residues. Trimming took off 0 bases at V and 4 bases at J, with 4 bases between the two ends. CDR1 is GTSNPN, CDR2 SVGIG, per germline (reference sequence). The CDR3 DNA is TGTGCCTGGAGTGTAGGGTACGAGCAGTACTTC. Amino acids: CAWSVGYEQYF. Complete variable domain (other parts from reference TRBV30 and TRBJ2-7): SQTIHQWPATLVQPVGSPLSLECTVEGTSNPNLYWYRQAAGRGLQLLFYSVGIGQISSEVPQNLSASRPQDRQFILSSKKLLLSDSGFYLCAWSVGYEQYFGPGTRLTVT.

The CDR3 nucleotides are TGTGCCAGCAGCTCCCAAAACTTGGACACCTTC. It codes for CASSSQNLDTF. The chain recombines TRBV7-1 with TRBJ1-2; D remains unclear. TRBV7-1 is marked as an open reading frame, function uncertain. The V end lost 3 bases, the J end lost 12 bases, and 11 bases lay between the germline ends. The CDR3 loop spans 11 amino acids.

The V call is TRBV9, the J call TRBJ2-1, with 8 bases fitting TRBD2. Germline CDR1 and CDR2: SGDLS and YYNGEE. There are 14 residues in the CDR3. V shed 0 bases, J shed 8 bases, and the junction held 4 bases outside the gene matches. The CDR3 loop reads CASSVAGGAYEQFF. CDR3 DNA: TGTGCCAGCAGCGTAGCGGGAGGGGCCTATGAGCAGTTCTTC.

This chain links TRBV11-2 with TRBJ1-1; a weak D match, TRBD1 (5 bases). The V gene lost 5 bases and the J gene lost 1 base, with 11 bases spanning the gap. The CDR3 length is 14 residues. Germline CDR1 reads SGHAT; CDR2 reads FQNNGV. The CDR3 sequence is CASSLRTPNTEAFF. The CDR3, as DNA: TGTGCCAGCAGCCTCCGGACACCGAACACTGAAGCTTTCTTT.

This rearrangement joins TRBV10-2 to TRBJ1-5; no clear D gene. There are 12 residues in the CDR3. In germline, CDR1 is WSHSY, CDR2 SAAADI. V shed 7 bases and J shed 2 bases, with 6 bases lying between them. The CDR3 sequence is CASTPGNQPQHF. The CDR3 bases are TGCGCCAGCACCCCGGGCAATCAGCCCCAGCATTTT.

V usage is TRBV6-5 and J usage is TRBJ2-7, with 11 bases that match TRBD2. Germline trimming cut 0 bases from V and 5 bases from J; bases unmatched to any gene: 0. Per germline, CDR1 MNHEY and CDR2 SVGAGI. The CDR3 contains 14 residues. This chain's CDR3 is CASSYSLAGDEQYF. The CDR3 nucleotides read TGTGCCAGCAGTTACTCACTAGCGGGAGACGAGCAGTACTTC.

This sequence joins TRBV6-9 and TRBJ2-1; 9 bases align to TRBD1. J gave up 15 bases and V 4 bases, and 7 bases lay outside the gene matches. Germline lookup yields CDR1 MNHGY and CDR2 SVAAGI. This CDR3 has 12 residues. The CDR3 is CASSSTGGSAFF. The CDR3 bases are TGTGCCAGCAGTTCGACAGGGGGTTCGGCGTTCTTC.

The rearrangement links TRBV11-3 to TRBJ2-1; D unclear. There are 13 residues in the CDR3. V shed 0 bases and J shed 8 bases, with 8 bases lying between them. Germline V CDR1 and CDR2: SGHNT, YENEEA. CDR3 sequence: CASSLDLGYEQFF. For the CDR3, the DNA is TGTGCCAGCAGCTTAGATCTTGGTTATGAGCAGTTCTTC.

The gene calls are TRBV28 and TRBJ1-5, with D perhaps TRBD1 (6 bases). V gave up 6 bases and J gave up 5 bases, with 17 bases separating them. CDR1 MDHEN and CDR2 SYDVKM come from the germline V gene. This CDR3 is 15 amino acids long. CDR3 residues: CASRADHNRDQPQHF. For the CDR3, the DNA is TGTGCCAGCAGGGCCGATCACAACAGGGATCAGCCCCAGCATTTT.

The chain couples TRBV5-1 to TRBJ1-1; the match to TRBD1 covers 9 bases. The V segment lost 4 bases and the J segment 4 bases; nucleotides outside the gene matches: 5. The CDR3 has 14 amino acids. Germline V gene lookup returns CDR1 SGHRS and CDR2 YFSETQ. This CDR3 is CASSEGQGGTEAFF. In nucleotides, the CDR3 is TGCGCCAGCAGCGAGGGACAGGGCGGCACTGAAGCTTTCTTT. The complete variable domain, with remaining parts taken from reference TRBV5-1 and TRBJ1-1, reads KAGVTQTPRYLIKTRGQQVTLSCSPISGHRSVSWYQQTPGQGLQFLFEYFSETQRNKGNFPGRFSGRQFSNSRSEMNVSTLELGDSALYLCASSEGQGGTEAFFGQGTRLTVV.